This record covers a single TCR beta chain. This record comes from a study of early T cells in non-severe SARS-CoV-2 infection. TCRdb analysed the 5' RACE reads with MiXCR anew, one entry per CDR3 protein. The sample lists 85,000 to 100,000 distinct CDR3 sequences; around 14% were seen once. The receptor was derived from an adult who was a healthcare worker with PCR-confirmed SARS-CoV-2 infection or an uninfected control (not recorded which). The material sequenced was whole blood.

The CDR3 is CASSRARDPNSPLHF. The CDR3 region has the DNA TGCGCCAGCAGCCGCGCCCGGGACCCCAATTCACCCCTCCACTTT. The chain links TRBV4-3 to TRBJ1-6; D possibly corresponds to TRBD1 (5 bases). Germline V gene sequence: CDR1 LGHNA, CDR2 YSLEER. V was cut by 4 bases and J by 7 bases, with 14 bases left in between. This CDR3 is built from 15 residues.